This T cell receptor (beta chain) was documented in a study of cytomegalovirus exposure and HLA in healthy donors. Germline CDR1 and CDR2: LNHDA and SQIVND (reference sequence). V gave up 2 bases and J gave up 12 bases; unmatched junction bases: 10. The CDR3 is 13 amino acids. The protocol was immunoSEQ multiplex PCR, while the TCRdb copy is restricted to in-frame clones and leaves out a portion. The repertoire holds 150,000 to 200,000 clones, with 85% as singletons. This clone appeared once. The sample taken for sequencing was PBMCs. The sequence was collected from a man between 18 and 29 years old in good health and CMV-seropositive. The genes are TRBV19 and TRBJ2-7, with TRBD2 identical over 7 bases. Written as DNA, the CDR3 is TGTGCCAGTAGTATATCGTTCGGCGGGAGTCCGTACTTC. Translating it yields CASSISFGGSPYF.